The entry below gives a single TCR beta chain sequence along with its context. Its antigen remains unknown. Data came from immunoSEQ multiplex PCR; TCRdb stores just in-frame clones and leaves some out. The sample has about 36,000 clones; about 87% are singletons. This specimen comes from a study of OX40 agonist ivuxolimab in advanced cancers. General study points: More expanded clones were seen, on average, in CD8+ T cells than in CD4+.

The clonotype originates from an adult with an advanced solid tumor such as melanoma, head and neck, liver or kidney cancer. The material was CD4+ or CD8+ T cells sorted from blood, obtained in a trial of the OX40 agonist ivuxolimab.

CDR3 in amino acids: CASSRGQKNSPLHF. The CDR3 bases are TGTGCCAGCAGCCGGGGACAGAAGAATTCACCCCTCCACTTT. This chain joins TRBV11-2 and TRBJ1-6, with 7 bases that match TRBD1. The V segment lost 5 bases and the J segment 7 bases; nucleotides outside the gene matches: 5. This CDR3 contains 14 residues. Germline assignment: CDR1 SGHAT and CDR2 FQNNGV.